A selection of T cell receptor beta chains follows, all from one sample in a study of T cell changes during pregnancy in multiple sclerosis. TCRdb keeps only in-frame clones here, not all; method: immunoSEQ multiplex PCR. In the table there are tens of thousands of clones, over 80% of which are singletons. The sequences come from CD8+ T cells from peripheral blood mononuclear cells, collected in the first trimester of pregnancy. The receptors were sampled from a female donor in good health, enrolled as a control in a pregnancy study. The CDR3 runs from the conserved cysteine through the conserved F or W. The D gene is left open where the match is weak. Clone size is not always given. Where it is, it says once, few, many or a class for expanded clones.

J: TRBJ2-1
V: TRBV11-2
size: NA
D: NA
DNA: TGTGCCAGCAGCTTCTATGACAGCTACAATGAGCAGTTCTTC
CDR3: CASSFYDSYNEQFF

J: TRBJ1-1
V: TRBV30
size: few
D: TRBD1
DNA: TGTGCCTGGAGTGTGGGACAGGGGATGAACACTGAAGCTTTCTTT
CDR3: CAWSVGQGMNTEAFF

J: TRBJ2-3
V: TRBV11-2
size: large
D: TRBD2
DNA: TGTGCCAGCAGCTTTTTAGGTAACCTAGCGGGGGATACGCAGTATTTT
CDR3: CASSFLGNLAGDTQYF

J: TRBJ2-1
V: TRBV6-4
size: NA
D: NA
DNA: TGTGCCAGCAGTGACTCCCCGGGGGAGTACAATGAGCAGTTCTTC
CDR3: CASSDSPGEYNEQFF

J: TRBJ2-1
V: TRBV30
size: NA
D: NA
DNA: TGTGCCTGGACCGCCCTCCCGCGCGTCAATGAGCAGTTCTTC
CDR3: CAWTALPRVNEQFF

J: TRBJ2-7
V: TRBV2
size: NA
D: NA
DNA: TGTGCCAGCAGTGAATGGAGGGGGGGGACCTACGAGCAGTACTTC
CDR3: CASSEWRGGTYEQYF

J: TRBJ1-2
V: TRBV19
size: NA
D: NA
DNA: TGTGCCAGTTCACAGGACCTCTGGGGCTACACCTTC
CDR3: CASSQDLWGYTF

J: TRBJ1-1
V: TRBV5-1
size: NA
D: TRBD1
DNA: TGCGCCAGCAGCTTGGGGGACAGGAAGAACACTGAAGCTTTCTTT
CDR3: CASSLGDRKNTEAFF

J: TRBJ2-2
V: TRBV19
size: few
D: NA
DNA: TGTGCCAGTAAAAGTACTACCTCCAACACCGGGGAGCTGTTTTTT
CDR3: CASKSTTSNTGELFF

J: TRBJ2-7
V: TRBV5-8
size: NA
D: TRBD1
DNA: TGTGCCAGCAGCTTACCGGGACAGGGGCGACGGAAGGGTGAGCAGTACTTC
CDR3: CASSLPGQGRRKGEQYF

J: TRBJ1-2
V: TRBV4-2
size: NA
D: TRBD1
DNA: TGTGCCAGCAGCCAAGGGAACACAGGGGCCGTCTATGGCTACACCTTC
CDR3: CASSQGNTGAVYGYTF

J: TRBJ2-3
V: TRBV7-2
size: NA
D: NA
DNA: TGTGCCAGCAGCTTAGTTAGCCCATTCACAGATACGCAGTATTTT
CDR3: CASSLVSPFTDTQYF

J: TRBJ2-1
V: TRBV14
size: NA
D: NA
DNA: TGTGCCAGCAGCCAGAAAGGAGTACCGTCCTACAATGAGCAGTTCTTC
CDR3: CASSQKGVPSYNEQFF

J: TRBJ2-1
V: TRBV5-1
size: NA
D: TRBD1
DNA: TGCGCCAGCAGCTTGACCACGACAGGGGGCAATGAGCAGTTCTTC
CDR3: CASSLTTTGGNEQFF

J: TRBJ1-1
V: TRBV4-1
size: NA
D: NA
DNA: TGCGCCAGCAGCCCAGGTAGCACTGAAGCTTTCTTT
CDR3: CASSPGSTEAFF

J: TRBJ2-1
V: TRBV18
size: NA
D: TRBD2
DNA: TGTGCCAGCTCACCACCGGGACGGACTAGCGGGGCCTACAATGAGCAGTTCTTC
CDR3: CASSPPGRTSGAYNEQFF

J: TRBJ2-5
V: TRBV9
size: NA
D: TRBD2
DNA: TGTGCCAGCAGCGTGGGGCTAGCGGGCCAACAAGAGACCCAGTACTTC
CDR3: CASSVGLAGQQETQYF

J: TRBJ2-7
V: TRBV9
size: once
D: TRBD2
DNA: TGTGCCAGCAGCGTAGCCGCGATAGCGGGGTACTACGAGCAGTACTTC
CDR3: CASSVAAIAGYYEQYF

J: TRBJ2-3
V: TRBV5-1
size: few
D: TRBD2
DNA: TGCGCCAGCAGCTTAATCACGGGGGGGAGCACAGATACGCAGTATTTT
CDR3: CASSLITGGSTDTQYF

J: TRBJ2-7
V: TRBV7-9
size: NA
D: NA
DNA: TGTGCCAGCAGCCATGGAGGGGAGCAGTACTTC
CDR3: CASSHGGEQYF

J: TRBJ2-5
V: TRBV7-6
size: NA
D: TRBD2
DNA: TGTGCCAGCAGCGTTAGCACTGGTCCGAGTAGCGGGGGCCCCAGGGCCCAGTACTTC
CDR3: CASSVSTGPSSGGPRAQYF

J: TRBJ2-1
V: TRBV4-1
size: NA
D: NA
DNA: TGCGCCAGCAGCCAATACTACGGCGGATACAATGAGCAGTTCTTC
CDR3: CASSQYYGGYNEQFF

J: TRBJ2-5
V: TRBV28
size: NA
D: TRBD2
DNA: TGTGCCAGCAGACGAGGGACTAGCAATCAAGAGACCCAGTACTTC
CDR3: CASRRGTSNQETQYF

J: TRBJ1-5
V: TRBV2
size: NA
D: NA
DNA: TGTGCCAGCAGTGAAAGGGGATTTTATAGCAATCAGCCCCAGCATTTT
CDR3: CASSERGFYSNQPQHF

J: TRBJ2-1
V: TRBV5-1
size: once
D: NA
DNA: TGCGCCAGCAGCTCCGAGGGAACTTCGACCAATGAGCAGTTCTTC
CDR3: CASSSEGTSTNEQFF

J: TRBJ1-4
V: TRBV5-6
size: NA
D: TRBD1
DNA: TGTGCCAGCAGCACGAACAGGGGGAGTAATGAAAAACTGTTTTTT
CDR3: CASSTNRGSNEKLFF

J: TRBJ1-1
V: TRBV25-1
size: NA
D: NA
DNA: TGTGCCAGCAGTCCCGCCGGGAACACTGAAGCTTTCTTT
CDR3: CASSPAGNTEAFF

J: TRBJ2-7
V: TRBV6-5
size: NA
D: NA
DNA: TGTGCCAGCAGATCCGCGGTCAACGAGCAGTACTTC
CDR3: CASRSAVNEQYF